This TCR beta chain originates from a study of early T cells in non-severe SARS-CoV-2 infection. Study-wide context: The chains were unpaired, and the sequenced material was bulk RNA from unsorted whole blood.

One entry per CDR3 protein, called by TCRdb with MiXCR from the 5' RACE reads. The sample shows approximately 41,000 distinct CDR3 sequences, under 5% of them seen only once. This clonotype was seen at least ten times. Germline V gene sequence: CDR1 SGHVS, CDR2 FNYEAQ. V lost 3 bases and J lost 0, with 9 bases in between. This CDR3 spans 15 amino acids. The source material was whole blood. This clonotype originated in an adult who was a healthcare worker with PCR-confirmed SARS-CoV-2 infection or an uninfected control (not recorded which). V usage is TRBV7-6 and J usage is TRBJ2-1, with D unresolved. The CDR3 protein is CASSFSSSSYNEQFF. CDR3 DNA: TGTGCCAGCAGCTTTAGCTCTTCCTCCTACAATGAGCAGTTCTTC. The whole variable domain, remainder taken from reference TRBV7-6 and TRBJ2-1, is GAGVSQSPRYKVTKRGQDVALRCDPISGHVSLYWYRQALGQGPEFLTYFNYEAQQDKSGLPNDRFSAERPEGSISTLTIQRTEQRDSAMYRCASSFSSSSYNEQFFGPGTRLTVL.